The T cell receptor beta chain under discussion was sequenced for a study of blood T cell repertoires in COVID-19. In the study overall: Samples representing acute and convalescent COVID-19 were sourced from the United States, Italy and Spain. PBMCs, B-cell-depleted T cells, or T cells were the source of the cDNA or gDNA that made up the material.

Per the authors' pipeline: Reference gene primers were amplified, and this amplification served to estimate nucleated cell counts. Libraries were prepared by immunoSEQ multiplex PCR; TCRdb keeps only in-frame clonotypes and omits some of them. That table is the source of V, J and clone size, and D and trimming were worked out from the DNA. The profile shows hundreds of thousands of clones, 85% to 90% of them singletons. The CDR3 covers 14 residues. Germline V gene lookup returns CDR1 KGHSH and CDR2 LQKENI. Trimming took 3 bases from V and 3 from J; bases not matched to a gene: 5. Enrolment of Seattle patients took place during active infection, and they were followed longitudinally.

Material for sequencing was peripheral blood. This chain uses TRBV18 with TRBJ2-7, with 7 bases lining up with TRBD1. The clonotype was recovered from a woman between 50 and 59 years old with COVID-19, enrolled during active disease. CDR3 sequence (DNA): TGTGCCAGCTCACCCACAGGGGACCTCTACGAGCAGTACTTC. This gives the protein CASSPTGDLYEQYF. The variable domain in full, completed from reference TRBV18 and TRBJ2-7, reads NAGVMQNPRHLVRRRGQEARLRCSPMKGHSHVYWYRQLPEEGLKFMVYLQKENIIDESGMPKERFSAEFPKEGPSILRIQQVVRGDSAAYFCASSPTGDLYEQYFGPGTRLTVT.